A single T cell receptor beta chain is shown here with its context. The sample originates from a study of control samples from healthy donors and cancer patients. This table comes from immunoSEQ multiplex PCR, and its TCRdb copy is limited to in-frame clones, with some not included. This table holds some 120,000 clones, roughly 90% found once. The CDR3 has 13 residues. Between the trimmed V and J ends, which lost 6 bases and 1 base, there was a span of 10 bases. Germline loops: CDR1 MNHEY, CDR2 SVGAGI. Sequenced sample: blood. The sequence derives from a man over 45 in good health. The chain links TRBV6-5 to TRBJ2-7; D uncertain. CDR3 sequence: CASRNGPSYEQYF. Here the CDR3 DNA reads TGTGCCAGCAGGAACGGGCCGTCCTACGAGCAGTACTTC.